This T cell receptor beta chain was sequenced in a study of spatial heterogeneity in lung cancer. Study details: The study observed each unique TCR and UMI combination more than ten times on average in raw reads.

TCRdb re-analysed the 5' RACE reads in MiXCR, keeping a single row per CDR3 protein. Among about 16,000 distinct CDR3 sequences listed, around 6% were seen once. Germline V lookup: CDR1 MDHEN, CDR2 SYDVKM. The CDR3 is 13 residues long. V shed 2 bases and J shed 6 bases, with 7 bases lying between them. Study-level results: Tumor mutation count correlated with how many alpha and beta TCRs expanded intratumorally.

As concerns this clonotype: What it recognizes is unknown.

Time point in this sample: sample taken at primary tumor resection. Sequencing covered unsorted whole RNA taken from tumor, nontumor lung or frozen PBMC. This clonotype originated in a female donor with early-stage non-small cell lung cancer. The sequences come from lung tumor tissue, collected at surgery. The chain carries TRBV28 and TRBJ2-2; D remains ambiguous. For the CDR3, the DNA is TGTGCCAGCAGTTTACCTTCCGCCGGGGAGCTGTTTTTT. Amino acids: CASSLPSAGELFF.